The 19 T cell receptor beta chains listed next were all sequenced from one sample in a study of T-cell memory formation after mild COVID-19. From the 5' RACE reads, TCRdb called clonotypes with MiXCR, one entry per CDR3 protein. The sample shows about 340,000 distinct CDR3 sequences, 15% to 20% of them seen only once. Sequencing was done on a sample of PBMCs or a T cell subset sorted from them (not recorded which). These receptors came from a man between 18 and 35 years old who had mild COVID-19 (a few samples of this study predate the infection). Cell type and time point are not known.

The chain links TRBV4-1 to TRBJ1-1; D remains ambiguous. Germline CDR1 reads MGHRA; CDR2 reads YSYEKL. The V end lost 4 bases, the J end lost 0 bases, and 21 bases lay between the germline ends. The CDR3 is 18 residues long. The CDR3 loop reads CASSRRPPGPMMNTEAFF. The CDR3, as DNA: TGCGCCAGCAGCCGGAGACCCCCAGGTCCGATGATGAACACTGAAGCTTTCTTT.

The rearrangement uses TRBV7-9 and TRBJ2-1; D may be TRBD2 (5 bases). Germline CDR1 reads SEHNR; CDR2 reads FQNEAQ (reference sequence). CDR3 length: 20 residues. Trimming took off 1 base at V and 5 bases at J, with 27 bases between the two ends. In DNA form, the CDR3 reads TGTGCCAGCAGCTTAGTCCGGGGAGCCGGTCCTACGAGCGGCAACAATGAGCAGTTCTTC. As protein: CASSLVRGAGPTSGNNEQFF.

V gene TRBV4-2 combines with J gene TRBJ2-5; a possible D gene is TRBD2 (6 bases). The ends were cut back, 1 base at V and 5 bases at J, with 23 bases in the middle. The germline gives CDR1 LGHNA, CDR2 YNFKEQ. This CDR3 has 18 amino acids. CDR3 DNA sequence: TGTGCCAGCAGCCAAGGGAGCAGGAGCGCGGGGTCTGGGGAGACCCAGTACTTC. Translated, it gives CASSQGSRSAGSGETQYF.

The gene calls are TRBV24-1 and TRBJ2-1; 11 bases are shared with TRBD2. The V gene's germline CDR1 is KGHDR and CDR2 SFDVKD. The length of the CDR3 is 14 residues. After removal of 7 bases from V and 9 bases from J, the junction contained 7 bases not matched to a gene. The CDR3 DNA reads TGTGCCACCAGCGGGGCTAGCGGGGGGTTTGAGCAGTTCTTC. Protein product: CATSGASGGFEQFF.

The chain has TRBV4-2 and TRBJ2-5; 11 bases are a match to TRBD2. Germline trimming cut 0 bases from V and 5 bases from J; bases unmatched to any gene: 5. Per the germline V gene, CDR1 is LGHNA and CDR2 is YNFKEQ. The CDR3 extends over 16 amino acids. CDR3 loop: CASSQDSLAGVETQYF. The CDR3 DNA is TGTGCCAGCAGCCAAGATTCACTAGCGGGAGTTGAGACCCAGTACTTC.

This clonotype has a handful of counts. CDR3 sequence: CATRGQPNTEAFF. As DNA, the CDR3 is TGTGCCACACGGGGACAGCCGAACACTGAAGCTTTCTTT. The J gene is TRBJ1-1, the V gene TRBV30, with 7 bases identical to TRBD1. V shed 8 bases, J shed 1 base, and the junction held 7 bases outside the gene matches. CDR1 GTSNPN and CDR2 SVGIG come from the germline V gene (reference sequence). The CDR3 length is 13 residues.

The chain joins TRBV5-1 to TRBJ1-1; tentatively, D is TRBD1 (5 bases). The CDR3 is made up of 15 amino acids. Germline CDR1 is SGHRS and CDR2 is YFSETQ. Trimming stripped 0 bases from V and 5 bases from J, with 14 bases between. CDR3 protein: CASSLVDILKTEAFF. The CDR3 DNA follows: TGCGCCAGCAGCTTGGTGGACATATTAAAAACTGAAGCTTTCTTT.

The chain recombines TRBV18 with TRBJ1-1; D is possibly TRBD1 (6 bases). This CDR3 is 14 amino acids long. Germline-derived CDR1 and CDR2 are KGHSH and LQKENI. V lost 1 base and J 6 bases, leaving 12 bases between the germline ends. Here the CDR3 reads CASSPQGGSPEAFF. DNA for the CDR3: TGTGCCAGCTCACCACAAGGGGGATCCCCTGAAGCTTTCTTT.

This chain links TRBV10-3 with TRBJ2-7; no clear D. CDR1 and CDR2 (germline): ENHRY, SYGVKD. The V gene lost 10 bases and the J gene lost 0 bases, with 13 bases spanning the gap. The CDR3 loop spans 13 amino acids. This CDR3 reads CATQGLNSYEQYV. CDR3 DNA: TGTGCCACCCAAGGTCTGAACTCCTACGAGCAGTACGTC.

The gene calls are TRBV20-1 and TRBJ2-5, with TRBD2 identical over 8 bases. Germline CDR1 DFQATT, CDR2 SNEGSKA (reference sequence). V was clipped by 4 bases and J by 2 bases; unmatched bases: 12. The length of the CDR3 is 16 residues. The CDR3: CSANPGLGGLQETQYF. The DNA of the CDR3 is TGCAGTGCTAATCCGGGACTAGGAGGCCTTCAAGAGACCCAGTACTTC.

The chain combines TRBV6-1 with TRBJ2-3; D is perhaps TRBD1 (6 bases). V was pared by 3 bases and J by 0 bases, with 10 bases between. The germline V gene has CDR1 MNHNS and CDR2 SASEGT. The CDR3 totals 15 residues. CDR3 region: CASSEWGQSTDTQYF. In nucleotides, the CDR3 is TGTGCCAGCAGTGAGTGGGGGCAGAGCACAGATACGCAGTATTTT.

This clonotype was recorded a few times. This chain uses TRBV6-4 with TRBJ2-3; no definite D call. Deletions cut 6 bases from V and 0 bases from J, with 10 bases between. CDR1 and CDR2 (germline): MRHNA, SNTAGT. The CDR3 has 14 residues. In nucleotides, the CDR3 is TGTGCCAGCAGCCACGAAGGGAGCACAGATACGCAGTATTTT. It specifies CASSHEGSTDTQYF.

This clonotype has only a few counts. This chain joins TRBV7-9 and TRBJ2-7; 7 bases are a match to TRBD2. The length of the CDR3 is 14 residues. From germline, CDR1 is SEHNR and CDR2 FQNEAQ (reference sequence). Trimming at V came to 4 bases and at J to 1 base, leaving 4 bases not matched to a gene. The CDR3 DNA sequence: TGTGCCAGCAGCTCGGAGGGAGGGTCCTACGAGCAGTACTTC. This translates into CASSSEGGSYEQYF.

The chain combines TRBV2 with TRBJ1-5, with 9 bases that match TRBD1. Germline lookup yields CDR1 SNHLY and CDR2 FYNNEI. The CDR3 has 14 amino acids. Losses at the gene ends were 2 bases for V and 5 bases for J; bases not matched to a gene: 1. This CDR3 reads CASSERQGDQPQHF. The CDR3 region has the DNA TGTGCCAGCAGTGAACGACAGGGGGATCAGCCCCAGCATTTT.

This clonotype was found a few times. J is TRBJ1-1 and V is TRBV5-1; D is undetermined. The germline V gene has CDR1 SGHRS and CDR2 YFSETQ. The CDR3 spans 12 residues. Between the trimmed V and J ends, which lost 0 bases and 12 bases, there was a span of 12 bases. This CDR3 reads CASSLENQKPFF. CDR3 nucleotides: TGCGCCAGCAGCTTGGAAAATCAGAAGCCTTTCTTT.

The chain joins TRBV7-9 to TRBJ2-6; D is unclear. Germline V gene data show CDR1 as SEHNR and CDR2 as FQNEAQ (reference sequence). Trimming removed 11 bases at V and 1 base at J, with 12 bases between. CDR3 length: 14 amino acids. CDR3 loop: CAYPPISGANVLTF. The CDR3 nucleotides are TGTGCCTACCCTCCGATTTCTGGGGCCAACGTCCTGACTTTC. Filled out from reference TRBV7-9 and TRBJ2-6, the complete variable domain reads DTGVSQNPRHKITKRGQNVTFRCDPISEHNRLYWYRQTLGQGPEFLTYFQNEAQLEKSRLLSDRFSAERPKGSFSTLEIQRTEQGDSAMYLCAYPPISGANVLTFGAGSRLTVL.

This clonotype was recorded a few times. The V and J genes are TRBV4-3 and TRBJ1-2; the D gene is possibly TRBD1 (5 bases). V lost 4 bases, J lost 6 bases, and 15 bases lay in between. The CDR3 runs to 14 residues. CDR1 and CDR2 from the germline V gene are LGHNA and YSLEER. This CDR3 reads CASSPTGRGDGYTF. CDR3 nucleotides: TGCGCCAGCAGCCCCACCGGGAGGGGCGATGGCTACACCTTC.

The CDR3 nucleotides read TGCGCCAGCAGCCAAGAATCCGGGACAGGGGGTTCACCCCTCCACTTT. Translated: CASSQESGTGGSPLHF. This chain links TRBV4-3 with TRBJ1-6; 11 nucleotides align to TRBD1. CDR1 and CDR2 (germline): LGHNA, YSLEER. The length of the CDR3 is 16 residues. V dropped 0 bases and J dropped 9; count of bases not matched to a gene: 4.

With respect to this clonotype: Compared with germline, one end of the junction differs, possibly owing to a read error. J is TRBJ2-3 and V is TRBV7-9; 7 bases are shared with TRBD1. The CDR3 contains 18 residues. Per germline, CDR1 SEHNR and CDR2 FQNEAQ (reference sequence). The DNA of the CDR3 is TGTGCCAGCAGCTCTGGATCGGACGGAAGGGGGCTCACATATACGCAGTATTTT. Translated: CASSSGSDGRGLTYTQYF.